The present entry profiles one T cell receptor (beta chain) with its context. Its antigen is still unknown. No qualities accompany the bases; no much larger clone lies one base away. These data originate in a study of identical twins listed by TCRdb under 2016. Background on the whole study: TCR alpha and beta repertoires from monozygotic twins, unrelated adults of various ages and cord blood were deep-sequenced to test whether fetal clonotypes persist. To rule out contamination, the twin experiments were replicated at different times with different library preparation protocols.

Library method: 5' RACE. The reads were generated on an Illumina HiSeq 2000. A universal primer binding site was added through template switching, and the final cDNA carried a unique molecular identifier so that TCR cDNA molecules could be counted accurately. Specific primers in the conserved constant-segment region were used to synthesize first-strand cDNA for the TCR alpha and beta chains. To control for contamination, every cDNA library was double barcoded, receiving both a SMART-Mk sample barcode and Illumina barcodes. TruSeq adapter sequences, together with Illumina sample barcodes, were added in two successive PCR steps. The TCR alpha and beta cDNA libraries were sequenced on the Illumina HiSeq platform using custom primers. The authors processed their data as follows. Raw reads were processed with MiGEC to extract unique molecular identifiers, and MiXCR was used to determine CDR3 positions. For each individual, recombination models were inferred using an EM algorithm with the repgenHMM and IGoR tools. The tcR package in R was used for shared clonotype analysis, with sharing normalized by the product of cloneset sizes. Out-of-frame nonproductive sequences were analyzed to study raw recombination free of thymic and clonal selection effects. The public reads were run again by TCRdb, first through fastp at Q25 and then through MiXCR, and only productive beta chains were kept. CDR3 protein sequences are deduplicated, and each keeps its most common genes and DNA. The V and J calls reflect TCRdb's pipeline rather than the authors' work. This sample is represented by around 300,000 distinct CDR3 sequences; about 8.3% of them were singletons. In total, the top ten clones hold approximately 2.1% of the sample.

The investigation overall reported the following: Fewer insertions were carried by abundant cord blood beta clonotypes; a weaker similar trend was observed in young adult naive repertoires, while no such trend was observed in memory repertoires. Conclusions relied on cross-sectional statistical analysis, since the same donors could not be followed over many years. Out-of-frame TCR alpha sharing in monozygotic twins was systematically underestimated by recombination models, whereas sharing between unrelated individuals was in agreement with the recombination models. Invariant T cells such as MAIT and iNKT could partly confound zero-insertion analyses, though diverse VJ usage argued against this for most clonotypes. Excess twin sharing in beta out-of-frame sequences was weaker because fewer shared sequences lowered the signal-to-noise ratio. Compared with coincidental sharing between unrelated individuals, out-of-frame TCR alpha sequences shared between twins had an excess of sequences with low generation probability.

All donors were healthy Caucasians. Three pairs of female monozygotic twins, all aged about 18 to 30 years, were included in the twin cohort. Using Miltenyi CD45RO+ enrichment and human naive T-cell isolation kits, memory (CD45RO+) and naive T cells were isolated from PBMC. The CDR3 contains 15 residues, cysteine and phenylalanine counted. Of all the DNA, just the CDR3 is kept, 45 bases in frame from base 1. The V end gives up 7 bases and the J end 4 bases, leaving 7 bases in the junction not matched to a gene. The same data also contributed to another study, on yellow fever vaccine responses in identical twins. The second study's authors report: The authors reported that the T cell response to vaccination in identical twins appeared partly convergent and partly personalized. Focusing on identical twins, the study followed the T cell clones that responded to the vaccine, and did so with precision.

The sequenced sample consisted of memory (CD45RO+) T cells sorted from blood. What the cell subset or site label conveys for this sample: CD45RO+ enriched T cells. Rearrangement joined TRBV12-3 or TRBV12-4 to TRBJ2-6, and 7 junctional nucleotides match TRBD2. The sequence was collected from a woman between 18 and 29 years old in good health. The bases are TGTGCCAGCATCATGCGGGGGACCGGGGCCAACGTCCTGACTTTC. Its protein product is CASIMRGTGANVLTF.